The 17 T cell receptor beta chains given below trace back to one sample, sequenced in a study of technical replicates of blood from several donors. Measured with immunoSEQ multiplex PCR; TCRdb has only the in-frame clones, and not every one. This sample yields fewer than 85,000 clones, of which approximately 97% are seen a single time; about 0.3% belongs to the top ten. Sequencing was carried out using T cells isolated from PBMCs. Receptor source: a human donor in good health.

The genes are TRBV9 and TRBJ1-4; 7 nucleotides line up with TRBD1. The CDR3 has 15 residues. The germline V gene has CDR1 SGDLS and CDR2 YYNGEE. The V and J ends lost 0 bases and 8 bases, in that order; junction bases with no gene match: 7. The CDR3 DNA reads TGTGCCAGCAGCGTAGGAGACAGGGTAGGGGAAAAACTGTTTTTT. Amino acid sequence: CASSVGDRVGEKLFF.

The rearrangement links TRBV11-2 to TRBJ2-2; D perhaps matches TRBD2 (6 bases). The germline V gene encodes CDR1 SGHAT and CDR2 FQNNGV. The CDR3 runs 16 residues. V gave up 5 bases and J gave up 5 bases, with 18 bases separating them. This CDR3 reads CASSAMGLFTTGELFF. Written as DNA, the CDR3 is TGTGCCAGCAGCGCTATGGGACTCTTTACGACCGGGGAGCTGTTTTTT.

This chain connects TRBV4-1 to TRBJ1-2; TRBD1 matches 7 bases. This CDR3 comprises 15 residues. Per the germline V gene, CDR1 is MGHRA and CDR2 is YSYEKL. Unmatched junction bases numbered 9, after V lost 1 base and J lost 7 bases. The CDR3 region has the DNA TGCGCCAGCAGCCAAGCCCCCAGGGGGGTTGGTGGCTACACCTTC. Translating gives CASSQAPRGVGGYTF.

The chain joins TRBV5-1 to TRBJ1-3; tentative D call: TRBD1 (6 bases). The CDR3 runs to 16 residues. Trimming removed 4 bases from V and 4 bases from J, with 18 bases in between. Germline CDR1 reads SGHRS; CDR2 reads YFSETQ. The CDR3 sequence is CASSPYRVFSGNTIYF. The CDR3 nucleotides read TGCGCCAGCAGCCCATACAGGGTTTTTTCAGGAAACACCATATATTTT.

The V and J genes are TRBV18 and TRBJ2-1; 10 bases are a match to TRBD1. The CDR3 consists of 15 residues. Germline V CDR1 and CDR2: KGHSH, LQKENI. J lost 8 bases, V lost 2 bases, and 6 bases had no gene match. In DNA, the CDR3 is TGTGCCAGCTCACCAAGGACAGGGGGAGACTATGAGCAGTTCTTC. Its translation: CASSPRTGGDYEQFF.

The chain links TRBV30 to TRBJ2-1; D not certain. In germline, CDR1 is GTSNPN, CDR2 SVGIG (reference sequence). This CDR3 has 12 residues. V shed 1 base and J shed 7 bases, with 8 bases lying between them. CDR3 loop: CAWSGPQNEQFF. The CDR3 DNA reads TGTGCCTGGAGTGGGCCTCAGAATGAGCAGTTCTTC.

This sequence joins TRBV19 and TRBJ2-2; 10 nucleotides match TRBD2. The germline CDR1 and CDR2 sequences are LNHDA and SQIVND (reference sequence). The J segment lost 5 bases and the V segment lost 2 bases, leaving 8 bases of the junction unmatched. The CDR3 runs to 17 residues. This CDR3 is CASSIIRLAGATGELFF. Written as DNA, the CDR3 is TGTGCCAGTAGTATAATACGGCTAGCGGGAGCAACCGGGGAGCTGTTTTTT.

This CDR3 is CASSPGQKRTDTQYF. The CDR3 coding sequence is TGTGCCAGCTCACCAGGACAGAAAAGAACAGATACGCAGTATTTT. The V gene is TRBV18, the J gene TRBJ2-3, with D maybe TRBD1 (6 bases). Germline-derived CDR1 and CDR2 are KGHSH and LQKENI. V dropped 2 bases and J dropped 3 bases, with 12 bases sitting between them. The CDR3 totals 15 residues.

The genes are TRBV10-2 and TRBJ1-5; D uncertain. Trimming removed 4 bases from V and 0 bases from J, with 4 bases in between. The germline V gene has CDR1 WSHSY and CDR2 SAAADI. The CDR3 sequence is 13 residues long. Written as DNA, the CDR3 is TGCGCCAGCAGTGGAGCTAGCAATCAGCCCCAGCATTTT. It specifies CASSGASNQPQHF.

The chain is built from TRBV28 and TRBJ2-1; 7 bases align to TRBD2. Germline CDR1 and CDR2: MDHEN and SYDVKM. CDR3 length: 14 amino acids. Germline trimming cut 8 bases from V and 7 bases from J; bases unmatched to any gene: 11. CDR3: CASGPPREINEQFF. CDR3 coding DNA: TGTGCCAGCGGCCCCCCGCGGGAGATTAATGAGCAGTTCTTC.

Remarks on this clone: The junction does not match germline at one end; this may be a read error. The rearrangement uses TRBV29-1 and TRBJ2-5; D perhaps matches TRBD2 (5 bases). The CDR3 runs 14 residues. CDR1 and CDR2 from the germline V gene are SQVTM and ANQGSEA. CDR3: CSIDGVRSQETQYF. DNA of the CDR3: TGCAGCATTGACGGGGTCAGGAGCCAAGAGACCCAGTACTTC.

V gene TRBV10-3 combines with J gene TRBJ1-2; D is undetermined. The CDR3 runs 13 residues. The germline CDR1 and CDR2 sequences are ENHRY and SYGVKD. Between the trimmed V and J ends, which lost 0 bases and 5 bases, there was a span of 7 bases. The CDR3 nucleotides read TGTGCCATCAGTGAGTCGAGCCTATATGGCTACACCTTC. It codes for CAISESSLYGYTF.

This clone was seen a single time. The junction departs from the called germline gene at one end, perhaps through a read error. The rearrangement uses TRBV30 and TRBJ1-1; D is undetermined. Germline CDR1 reads GTSNPN; CDR2 reads SVGIG (reference sequence). This CDR3 has 11 residues. DNA for the CDR3: TGTGTCTGGAGTGTACAGTGGGAAGCTTTCTTT. Protein: CVWSVQWEAFF.

The V call is TRBV9, the J call TRBJ2-3, with D maybe TRBD1 (6 bases). Germline assignment: CDR1 SGDLS and CDR2 YYNGEE. CDR3 length equals 16 residues. V lost 4 bases and J lost 3, with 18 bases in between. In DNA, the CDR3 is TGTGCCAGCAGCTTACAGACAGGTCCTACTACAGATACGCAGTATTTT. Amino acid sequence: CASSLQTGPTTDTQYF.

The rearrangement uses TRBV5-5 and TRBJ1-1; D may be TRBD1 (5 bases). The CDR3 sequence is 12 residues long. The germline V gene encodes CDR1 SGHKS and CDR2 YYEKEE (reference sequence). The V end lost 4 bases, the J end lost 5 bases, and 9 bases lay between the germline ends. The CDR3 is CASSPGGTEAFF. CDR3 DNA sequence: TGTGCCAGCAGCCCCGGGGGGACTGAAGCTTTCTTT. The full variable domain, in which reference TRBV5-5 and TRBJ1-1 provide the parts outside the CDR3, is DAGVTQSPTHLIKTRGQQVTLRCSPISGHKSVSWYQQVLGQGPQFIFQYYEKEERGRGNFPDRFSARQFPNYSSELNVNALLLGDSALYLCASSPGGTEAFFGQGTRLTVV.

V is TRBV2 and J is TRBJ1-4, with TRBD1 matching over 7 bases. J was trimmed by 8 bases and V by 6 bases; bases with no gene match: 6. The V gene's germline CDR1 is SNHLY and CDR2 FYNNEI. The CDR3 loop spans 13 amino acids. CDR3 sequence reads: CASRQGFSEKLFF. In DNA, the CDR3 is TGTGCCAGCAGACAGGGGTTTTCGGAAAAACTGTTTTTT.

The chain recombines TRBV27 with TRBJ2-1, with 7 positions matching TRBD2. Germline CDR1 and CDR2: MNHEY and SMNVEV (reference sequence). The trim removed 4 bases at V and 7 bases at J, leaving 4 bases unmatched. This CDR3 has 13 amino acids. The chain's CDR3 is CASSYKGGNEQFF. The DNA for the CDR3 is TGTGCCAGCAGTTACAAGGGAGGGAATGAGCAGTTCTTC.